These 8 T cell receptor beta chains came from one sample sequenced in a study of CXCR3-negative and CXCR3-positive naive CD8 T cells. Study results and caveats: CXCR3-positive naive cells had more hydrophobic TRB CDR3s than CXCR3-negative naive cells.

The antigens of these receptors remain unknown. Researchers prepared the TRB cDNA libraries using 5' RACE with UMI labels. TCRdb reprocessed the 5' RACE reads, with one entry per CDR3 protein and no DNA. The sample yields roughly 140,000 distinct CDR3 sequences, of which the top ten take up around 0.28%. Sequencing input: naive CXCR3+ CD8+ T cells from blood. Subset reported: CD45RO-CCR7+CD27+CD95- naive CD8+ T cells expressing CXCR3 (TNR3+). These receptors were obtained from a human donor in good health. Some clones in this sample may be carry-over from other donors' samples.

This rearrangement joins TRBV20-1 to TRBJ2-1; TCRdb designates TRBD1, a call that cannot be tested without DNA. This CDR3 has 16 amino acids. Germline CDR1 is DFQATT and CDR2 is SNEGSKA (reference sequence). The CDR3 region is CSAPLSPGGYPNEQFF.

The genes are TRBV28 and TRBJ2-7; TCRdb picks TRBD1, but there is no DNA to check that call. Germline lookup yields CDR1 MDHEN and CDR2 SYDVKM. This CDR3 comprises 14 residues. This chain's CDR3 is CASSSRVRGYEQYF.

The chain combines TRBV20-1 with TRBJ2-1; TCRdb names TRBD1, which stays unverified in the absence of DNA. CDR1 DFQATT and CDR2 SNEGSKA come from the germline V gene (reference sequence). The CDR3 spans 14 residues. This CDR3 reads CSARDLAGHNEQFF.

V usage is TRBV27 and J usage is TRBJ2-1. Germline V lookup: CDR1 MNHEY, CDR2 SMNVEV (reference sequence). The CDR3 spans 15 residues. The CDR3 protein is CASSFLGGSYNEQFF.

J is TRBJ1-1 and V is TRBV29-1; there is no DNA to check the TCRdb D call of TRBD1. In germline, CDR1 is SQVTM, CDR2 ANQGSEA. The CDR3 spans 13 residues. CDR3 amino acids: CSAPGTANTEAFF.

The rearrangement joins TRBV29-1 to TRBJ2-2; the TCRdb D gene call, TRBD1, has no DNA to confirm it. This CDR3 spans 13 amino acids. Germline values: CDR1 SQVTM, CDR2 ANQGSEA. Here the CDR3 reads CSVRGVNTGELFF.

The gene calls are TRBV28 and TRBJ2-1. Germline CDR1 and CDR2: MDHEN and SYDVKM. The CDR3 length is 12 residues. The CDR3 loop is CASSLGANEQFF.

The CDR3 here is CSVEDQGPVSYEQYF. The chain uses TRBV29-1 and TRBJ2-7; TCRdb picks TRBD1, but there is no DNA to check that call. CDR3 size: 15 residues. In germline, CDR1 is SQVTM, CDR2 ANQGSEA.